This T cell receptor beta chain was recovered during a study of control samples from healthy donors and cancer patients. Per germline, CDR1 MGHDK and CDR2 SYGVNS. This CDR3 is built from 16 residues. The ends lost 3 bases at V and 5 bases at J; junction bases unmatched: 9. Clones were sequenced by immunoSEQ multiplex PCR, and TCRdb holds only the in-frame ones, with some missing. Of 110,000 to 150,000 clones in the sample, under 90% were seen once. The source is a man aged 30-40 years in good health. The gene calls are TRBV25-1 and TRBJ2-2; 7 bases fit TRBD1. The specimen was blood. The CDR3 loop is CASSDRQGRGTGELFF. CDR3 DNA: TGTGCCAGCAGTGATCGACAGGGAAGAGGGACCGGGGAGCTGTTTTTT.